These T cell receptor beta chains were read from a single sample in a study of CD8+CD57+ T cells in acquired aplastic anemia. TCRdb re-called the reads with MiXCR, one entry per CDR3 protein. The sample holds just over 450,000 distinct CDR3 sequences, about a third seen once. Input material: sorted CD4+, CD8+, or CD8+CD57+ T cells (not recorded which) from PBMCs. The receptors were gathered from a human donor with aplastic anemia. Each CDR3 is given with its conserved first and last residue. D genes are given only for firm matches. Not all rows give a size; the values are once, few, many and, for expanded clones, a class.

D gene	clone size	V gene	J gene	CDR3 protein	CDR3 DNA
TRBD1	NA	TRBV9	TRBJ2-2	CASSVGATGLSTGELFF	TGTGCCAGCAGCGTAGGAGCGACAGGGTTAAGTACCGGGGAGCTGTTTTTT
NA	few	TRBV20-1	TRBJ2-7	CSARPRPDPYEQYF	TGCAGTGCTAGACCCCGGCCAGATCCCTACGAGCAGTACTTC
NA	NA	TRBV6-2/TRBV6-3	TRBJ1-6	CASSYSTRMTGLTPLHF	TGTGCCAGCAGTTACTCTACCCGGATGACAGGCTTGACACCCCTCCACTTT
TRBD1	few	TRBV5-6	TRBJ2-4	CASSGGQGGNIQYF	TGTGCCAGCAGCGGGGGACAGGGGGGAAACATTCAGTACTTC
NA	NA	TRBV7-9	TRBJ2-3	CASSLATGNAQYF	TGTGCCAGCAGCTTAGCGACGGGGAATGCGCAGTATTTT
NA	NA	TRBV4-1	TRBJ1-3	CASSHNPRVRGNTIYF	TGCGCCAGCAGCCATAATCCTCGGGTACGAGGAAACACCATATATTTT
NA	many	TRBV29-1	TRBJ1-1	CSVVPGKNTEAFF	TGCAGCGTTGTCCCCGGGAAGAACACTGAAGCTTTCTTT
NA	NA	TRBV6-1	TRBJ1-3	CASSPLDNPSSGNTIYF	TGTGCCAGCTCACCCTTGGACAACCCGAGCTCTGGAAACACCATATATTTT
TRBD2	NA	TRBV10-3	TRBJ2-7	CAIRVAGTSGSYEQYF	TGTGCCATACGCGTTGCAGGGACTAGCGGGAGTTACGAGCAGTACTTC
NA	NA	TRBV25-1	TRBJ2-1	CASSLDGARGEQFF	TGTGCCAGCAGCTTAGATGGGGCAAGGGGTGAGCAGTTCTTC
TRBD1	few	TRBV24-1	TRBJ2-5	CATSEEGGMETQYF	TGTGCCACCAGTGAGGAAGGGGGCATGGAGACCCAGTACTTC
TRBD1	many	TRBV7-6	TRBJ2-5	CASSFQGVGETQYF	TGTGCCAGCAGTTTTCAGGGGGTGGGAGAGACCCAGTACTTC
NA	few	TRBV25-1	TRBJ2-1	CASSTGAQVLRNEQFF	TGTGCCAGCAGCACGGGGGCCCAGGTCCTTCGCAATGAGCAGTTCTTC
TRBD1	few	TRBV6-1	TRBJ2-7	CASSVGSGQTYEQYF	TGTGCCAGCTCCGTCGGTTCGGGACAGACCTACGAGCAGTACTTC
NA	NA	TRBV24-1	TRBJ1-4	CATSDSGITNEKLFF	TGTGCCACCAGTGATTCAGGGATAACTAATGAAAAACTGTTTTTT
NA	many	TRBV12-3/TRBV12-4	TRBJ1-2	CASSFQGNYGYTF	TGTGCCAGCAGTTTTCAGGGGAACTATGGCTACACCTTC
TRBD2	NA	TRBV5-1	TRBJ2-7	CASSSSGRSSYEQYF	TGCGCCAGCAGTTCCAGCGGGAGGAGCTCCTACGAGCAGTACTTC
NA	many	TRBV9	TRBJ1-3	CASSDDSAGNTIYF	TGTGCCAGCAGCGATGATTCAGCCGGAAACACCATATATTTT
NA	few	TRBV6-1	TRBJ1-3	CASMRDGSGNTIYF	TGTGCCAGCATGAGGGATGGATCTGGAAACACCATATATTTT
TRBD2	NA	TRBV7-3	TRBJ2-7	CASSSGTSGPYEQYF	TGTGCCAGCAGCTCAGGGACTAGCGGACCCTACGAGCAGTACTTC
NA	NA	TRBV5-1	TRBJ2-7	CASSLKSDEQYF	TGCGCCAGCAGCTTGAAAAGTGACGAGCAGTACTTC
TRBD1	NA	TRBV6-2/TRBV6-3	TRBJ1-5	CATNGQGNQPQHF	TGTGCCACCAATGGACAGGGGAATCAGCCCCAGCATTTT
TRBD2	NA	TRBV7-3	TRBJ2-3	CASSPRAGGAGTQYF	TGTGCCAGCAGCCCAAGAGCGGGAGGGGCAGGTACGCAGTATTTT
NA	NA	TRBV30	TRBJ1-5	CAWTVRAGQPQHF	TGTGCCTGGACAGTCCGGGCTGGGCAGCCCCAGCATTTT
NA	NA	TRBV7-8	TRBJ2-3	CASSFGNWRTDTQYF	TGTGCCAGCAGCTTCGGGAATTGGCGCACAGATACGCAGTATTTT
NA	NA	TRBV4-3	TRBJ2-1	CASSQEMGNEQFF	TGCGCCAGCAGCCAAGAGATGGGTAATGAGCAGTTCTTC
NA	NA	TRBV11-1	TRBJ2-2	CASSLVRGANTGELFF	TGTGCCAGCAGCTTAGTGCGCGGGGCGAACACCGGGGAGCTGTTTTTT
NA	many	TRBV15	TRBJ1-6	CATSRESPENSPLHF	TGTGCCACCAGCAGAGAGAGTCCCGAAAATTCACCCCTCCACTTT
NA	NA	TRBV20-1	TRBJ2-5	CSATPLAGTNQETQYF	TGCAGTGCTACTCCCCTGGCGGGAACGAACCAAGAGACCCAGTACTTC
NA	few	TRBV4-1	TRBJ1-6	CASSQDGAAARAGMHSPLHF	TGCGCCAGCAGCCAAGATGGTGCGGCCGCAAGGGCTGGTATGCATTCACCCCTCCACTTT
TRBD2	NA	TRBV2	TRBJ2-3	CASSDLGGVSTDTQYF	TGTGCCAGCAGTGATCTGGGGGGGGTTAGCACAGATACGCAGTATTTT
NA	NA	TRBV2	TRBJ1-5	CASSSGWSNQPQHF	TGTGCCAGCAGTTCTGGGTGGAGCAATCAGCCCCAGCATTTT
TRBD1	many	TRBV10-3	TRBJ1-2	CAISDPSDRAYGYTF	TGTGCCATCAGTGACCCTAGTGACAGGGCCTATGGCTACACCTTC
NA	many	TRBV9	TRBJ2-7	CASSVVADTYEQYF	TGTGCCAGCAGCGTAGTGGCTGATACCTACGAGCAGTACTTC
NA	many	TRBV19	TRBJ1-5	CASMPPVSNQPQHF	TGTGCCAGTATGCCCCCAGTTAGCAATCAGCCCCAGCATTTT
TRBD1	NA	TRBV19	TRBJ2-7	CASSFLWGQGSYEQYF	TGTGCCAGTAGTTTTTTGTGGGGACAGGGATCCTACGAGCAGTACTTC
NA	many	TRBV29-1	TRBJ2-3	CSVDYQGADTQYF	TGCAGCGTGGACTACCAAGGGGCTGATACGCAGTATTTT
TRBD2	once	TRBV4-2	TRBJ2-1	CASSFSGEGPHEQFF	TGTGCCAGCAGTTTCTCGGGGGAGGGCCCCCATGAGCAGTTCTTC
NA	NA	TRBV15	TRBJ2-5	CATSTGTDQETQYF	TGTGCCACCAGCACAGGGACCGATCAAGAGACCCAGTACTTC
NA	few	TRBV24-1	TRBJ2-4	CATSESGAGKNIQYF	TGTGCCACCAGTGAATCGGGAGCCGGGAAAAACATTCAGTACTTC
NA	many	TRBV15	TRBJ2-2	CATSRLQVTGELFF	TGTGCCACCAGCAGACTACAGGTTACCGGGGAGCTGTTTTTT
NA	few	TRBV20-1	TRBJ2-7	CSAVSGVAYEQYF	TGCAGTGCGGTATCAGGAGTCGCCTACGAGCAGTACTTC
NA	few	TRBV10-2	TRBJ1-1	CASSQQGTREAFF	TGTGCCAGCAGCCAACAGGGAACAAGGGAAGCTTTCTTT
TRBD1	many	TRBV7-8	TRBJ2-7	CASSRGTGNYEQYF	TGTGCCAGCAGTCGCGGGACAGGTAACTACGAGCAGTACTTC
NA	few	TRBV2	TRBJ1-6	CAWSASRALDSPLHF	TGTGCCTGGAGTGCCTCCCGGGCTCTGGATTCACCCCTCCACTTT
NA	few	TRBV25-1	TRBJ1-5	CASSQGDAQPQHF	TGTGCCAGCTCACAAGGGGACGCTCAGCCCCAGCATTTT
TRBD1	NA	TRBV29-1	TRBJ1-2	CSVQGGSGNGYTF	TGCAGCGTCCAAGGGGGCAGTGGGAATGGCTACACCTTC
NA	NA	TRBV3-1	TRBJ1-1	CASSQEGLYTEAFF	TGTGCCAGCAGCCAAGAAGGGCTGTACACTGAAGCTTTCTTT
NA	NA	TRBV19	TRBJ2-6	CASSPNDRTF	TGTGCCAGTAGCCCGAACGACAGGACTTTC
NA	few	TRBV9	TRBJ2-2	CASSLGGANTGELFF	TGTGCCAGCAGCCTGGGTGGGGCGAACACCGGGGAGCTGTTTTTT
NA	NA	TRBV20-1	TRBJ1-1	CSARDEDFEAFF	TGCAGTGCTAGAGATGAGGATTTTGAAGCTTTCTTT
TRBD1	many	TRBV19	TRBJ1-2	CASSKGDSTNYGYTF	TGTGCCAGTAGTAAGGGGGACAGTACTAACTATGGCTACACCTTC
TRBD1	many	TRBV11-2	TRBJ1-2	CASSLIGQGYGYTF	TGTGCCAGCAGCTTAATCGGACAGGGCTATGGCTACACCTTC
NA	once	TRBV20-1	TRBJ2-5	CGAPGDYQETQYF	TGCGGTGCCCCAGGGGACTACCAAGAGACCCAGTACTTC
NA	NA	TRBV24-1	TRBJ1-4	CASSLLRAGLFGKLFF	TGTGCCAGCAGTTTGCTTCGAGCGGGACTTTTCGGAAAACTGTTTTTT